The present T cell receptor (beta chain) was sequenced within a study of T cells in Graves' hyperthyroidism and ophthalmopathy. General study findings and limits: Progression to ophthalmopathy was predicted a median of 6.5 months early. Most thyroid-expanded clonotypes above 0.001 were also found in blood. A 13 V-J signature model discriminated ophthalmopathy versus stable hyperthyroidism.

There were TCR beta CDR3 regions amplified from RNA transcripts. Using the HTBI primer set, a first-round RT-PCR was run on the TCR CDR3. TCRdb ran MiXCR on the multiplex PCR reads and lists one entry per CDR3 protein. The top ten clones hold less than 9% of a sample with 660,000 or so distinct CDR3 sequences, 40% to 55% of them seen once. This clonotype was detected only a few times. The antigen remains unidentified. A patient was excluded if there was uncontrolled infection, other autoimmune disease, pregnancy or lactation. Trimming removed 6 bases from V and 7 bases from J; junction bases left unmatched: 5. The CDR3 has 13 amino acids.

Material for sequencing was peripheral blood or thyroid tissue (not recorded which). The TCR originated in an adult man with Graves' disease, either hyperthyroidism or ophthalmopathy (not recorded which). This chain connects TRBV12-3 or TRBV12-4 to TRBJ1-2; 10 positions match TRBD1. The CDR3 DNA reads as TGTGCCAGCAGCCCAGACAGGGGGCTTGGCTACACCTTC. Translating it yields CASSPDRGLGYTF.